This T cell receptor (beta chain) was retrieved from a study of response to subunit inactivated influenza vaccine. Study results and limitations: Few additional T cells are recruited per seasonal influenza vaccination, authors suggested.

This clonotype was seen more than once but under ten times. The antigen remains undetermined. TCRdb re-derived calls from the RT-PCR reads in MiXCR, one entry per CDR3 protein. Of hundreds of thousands of distinct CDR3 sequences listed, 6% to 9% are singletons. This CDR3 region has 13 residues. Germline CDR1 SGHAT, CDR2 FQNNGV. V gave up 5 bases and J gave up 0 bases, with 8 bases separating them. This TCR derives from a man in his fifties or sixties who received an inactivated influenza vaccine. The chain links TRBV11-2 to TRBJ2-7; unclear D gene. Here the sequenced sample was PBMCs from blood, taken less than 30 months after vaccination. CDR3 coding DNA: TGTGCCAGCAGCAAGGACGGCTCCTACGAGCAGTACTTC. The encoded protein is CASSKDGSYEQYF.